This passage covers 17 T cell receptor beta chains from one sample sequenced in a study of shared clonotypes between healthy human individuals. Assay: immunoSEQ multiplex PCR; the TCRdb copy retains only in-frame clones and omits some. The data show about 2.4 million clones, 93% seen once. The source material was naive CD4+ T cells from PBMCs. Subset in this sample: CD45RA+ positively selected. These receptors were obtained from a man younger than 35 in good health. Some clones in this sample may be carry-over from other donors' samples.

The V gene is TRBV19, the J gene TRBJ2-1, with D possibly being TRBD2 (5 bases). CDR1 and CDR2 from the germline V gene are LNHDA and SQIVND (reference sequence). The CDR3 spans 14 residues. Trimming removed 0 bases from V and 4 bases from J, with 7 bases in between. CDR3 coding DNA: TGTGCCAGTAGTATAGAGAGGGTGTACAATGAGCAGTTCTTC. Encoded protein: CASSIERVYNEQFF.

The CDR3 sequence: CASRLPGAKETQYF. CDR3 sequence (DNA): TGTGCCAGCAGGTTACCGGGAGCAAAGGAGACCCAGTACTTC. The chain has TRBV6-5 and TRBJ2-5, with D maybe TRBD2 (6 bases). Germline CDR1 MNHEY, CDR2 SVGAGI. V lost 6 bases and J 5 bases, leaving 16 bases between the germline ends. The CDR3 is 14 residues long.

In DNA form, the CDR3 reads TGTGCCAGTAGTCCGAGGGACCCAGGGGGCCAAGAGACCCAGTACTTC. It yields the protein CASSPRDPGGQETQYF. The V call is TRBV19, the J call TRBJ2-5; 7 bases agree with TRBD1. V was clipped by 5 bases and J by 1 base; unmatched bases: 10. Germline-derived CDR1 and CDR2 are LNHDA and SQIVND (reference sequence). The CDR3 totals 16 residues.

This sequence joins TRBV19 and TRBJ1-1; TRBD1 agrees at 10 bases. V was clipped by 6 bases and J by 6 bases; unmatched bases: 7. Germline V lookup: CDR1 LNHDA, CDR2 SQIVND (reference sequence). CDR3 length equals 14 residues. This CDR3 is CASSTRDRGPEAFF. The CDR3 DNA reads TGTGCCAGTAGCACCCGGGACAGGGGCCCTGAAGCTTTCTTT.

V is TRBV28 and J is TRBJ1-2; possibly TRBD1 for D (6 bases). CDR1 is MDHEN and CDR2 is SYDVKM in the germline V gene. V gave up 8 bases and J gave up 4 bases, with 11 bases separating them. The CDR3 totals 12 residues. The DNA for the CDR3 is TGTGCCAGCGTCGCAGGGGCCTATGGCTACACCTTC. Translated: CASVAGAYGYTF.

The CDR3 region has the DNA TGTGCCAGTAGTGGACAGGTCAATCAGCCCCAGCATTTT. It yields the protein CASSGQVNQPQHF. The chain has TRBV19 and TRBJ1-5; 7 bases fit TRBD1. With 5 bases clipped from V and 3 bases from J, the junction kept 1 base outside the gene matches. This CDR3 is 13 amino acids long. Germline V lookup: CDR1 LNHDA, CDR2 SQIVND (reference sequence).

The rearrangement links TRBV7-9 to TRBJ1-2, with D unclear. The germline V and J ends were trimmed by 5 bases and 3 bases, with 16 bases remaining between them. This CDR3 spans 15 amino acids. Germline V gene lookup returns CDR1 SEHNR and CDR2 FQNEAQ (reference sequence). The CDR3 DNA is TGTGCCAGCAGCCTACGGAAAGTCTTAGACTATGGCTACACCTTC. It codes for CASSLRKVLDYGYTF.

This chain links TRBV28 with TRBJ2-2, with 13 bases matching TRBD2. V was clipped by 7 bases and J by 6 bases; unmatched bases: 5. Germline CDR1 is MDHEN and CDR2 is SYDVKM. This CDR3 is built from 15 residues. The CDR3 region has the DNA TGTGCCAGCATAACTAGCGGGAGGGCCTCCGGGGAGCTGTTTTTT. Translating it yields CASITSGRASGELFF.

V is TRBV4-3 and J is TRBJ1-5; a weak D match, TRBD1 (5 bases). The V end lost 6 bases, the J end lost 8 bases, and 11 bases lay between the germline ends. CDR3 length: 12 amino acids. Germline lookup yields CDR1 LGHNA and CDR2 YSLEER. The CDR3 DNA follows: TGCGCCAGCAGATCAGGGTTCAAGCCCCAGCATTTT. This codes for CASRSGFKPQHF.

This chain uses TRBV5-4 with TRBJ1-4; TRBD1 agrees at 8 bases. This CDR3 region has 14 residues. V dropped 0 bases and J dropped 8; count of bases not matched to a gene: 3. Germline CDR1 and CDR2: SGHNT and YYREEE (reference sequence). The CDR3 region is CASSLGGQGEKLFF. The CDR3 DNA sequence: TGTGCCAGCAGCTTGGGTGGACAGGGAGAAAAACTGTTTTTT.

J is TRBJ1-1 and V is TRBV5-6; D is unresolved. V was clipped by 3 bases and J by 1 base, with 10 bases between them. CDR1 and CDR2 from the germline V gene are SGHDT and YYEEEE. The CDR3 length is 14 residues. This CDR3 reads CASSSRVSNTEAFF. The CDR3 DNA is TGTGCCAGCAGCTCGCGGGTCTCGAACACTGAAGCTTTCTTT.

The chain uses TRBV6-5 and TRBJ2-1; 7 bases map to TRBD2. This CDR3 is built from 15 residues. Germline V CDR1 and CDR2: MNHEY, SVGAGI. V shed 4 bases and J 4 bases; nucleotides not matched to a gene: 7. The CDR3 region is CASSSPSGSYNEQFF. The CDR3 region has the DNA TGTGCCAGCAGTTCCCCTAGCGGCTCTTACAATGAGCAGTTCTTC.

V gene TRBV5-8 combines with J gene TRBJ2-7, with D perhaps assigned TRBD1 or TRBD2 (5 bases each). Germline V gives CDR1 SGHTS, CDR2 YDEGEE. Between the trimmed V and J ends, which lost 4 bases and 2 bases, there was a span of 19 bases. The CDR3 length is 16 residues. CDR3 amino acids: CASSPAGTFRTYEQYF. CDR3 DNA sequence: TGTGCCAGCAGCCCGGCCGGGACCTTCAGAACCTACGAGCAGTACTTC.

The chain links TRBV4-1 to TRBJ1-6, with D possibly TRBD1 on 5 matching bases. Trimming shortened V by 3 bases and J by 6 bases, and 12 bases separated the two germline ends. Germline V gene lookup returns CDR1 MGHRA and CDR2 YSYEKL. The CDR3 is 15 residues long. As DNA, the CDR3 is TGCGCCAGCAGCCAGAACCGGGGGACTAATTCACCCCTCCACTTT. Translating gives CASSQNRGTNSPLHF.

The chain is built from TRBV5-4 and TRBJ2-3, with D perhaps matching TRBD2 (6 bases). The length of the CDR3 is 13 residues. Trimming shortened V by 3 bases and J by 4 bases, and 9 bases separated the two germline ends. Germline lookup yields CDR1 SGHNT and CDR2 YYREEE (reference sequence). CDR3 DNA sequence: TGTGCCAGCAGCTCCTTAGCGGCAGATACGCAGTATTTT. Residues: CASSSLAADTQYF.

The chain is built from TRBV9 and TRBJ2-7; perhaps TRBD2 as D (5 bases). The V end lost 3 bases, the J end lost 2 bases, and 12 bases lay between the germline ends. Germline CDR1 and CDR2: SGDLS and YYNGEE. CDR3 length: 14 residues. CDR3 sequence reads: CASSAPGAAYEQYF. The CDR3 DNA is TGTGCCAGCAGCGCCCCCGGAGCGGCCTACGAGCAGTACTTC.

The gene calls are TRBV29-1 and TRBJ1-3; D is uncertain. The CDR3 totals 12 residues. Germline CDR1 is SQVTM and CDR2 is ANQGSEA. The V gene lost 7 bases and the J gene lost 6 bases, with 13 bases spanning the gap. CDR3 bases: TGCAGCGCGATGCCTGGGGAAAACACCATATATTTT. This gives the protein CSAMPGENTIYF.